These T cell receptor beta chains were read from a single sample in a study of T cell responses to AZD1222 COVID-19 vaccine. Measured with immunoSEQ multiplex PCR; TCRdb has only the in-frame clones, and not every one. The table has over 120,000 clones, around 90% seen once. Sequenced here: peripheral blood, sampled 28 days after the second AZD1222 dose. The receptors derive from an adult who received the AZD1222 COVID-19 vaccine. Both conserved end residues are part of each CDR3. The D gene is left open where the match is weak. Clone size is given for some rows only: seen once, a few or many times, or a class if the clone is expanded.

J gene: TRBJ1-1; D gene: TRBD1; clone size: .; V gene: TRBV4-3; CDR3 DNA: TGCGCCAGCAGCCTCGGGACAGTGAACACTGAAGCTTTCTTT; CDR3 protein: CASSLGTVNTEAFF
J gene: TRBJ2-3; D gene: TRBD2; clone size: few; V gene: TRBV13; CDR3 DNA: TGTGCCAGCAGGCGGGAGGGGGACACAGATACGCAGTATTTT; CDR3 protein: CASRREGDTDTQYF
J gene: TRBJ2-5; D gene: .; clone size: .; V gene: TRBV11-2; CDR3 DNA: TGTGCCAGCAGCTTAGATCTCCGGTTGGAGACCCAGTACTTC; CDR3 protein: CASSLDLRLETQYF
J gene: TRBJ1-3; D gene: TRBD1; clone size: .; V gene: TRBV9; CDR3 DNA: TGTGCCAGCAGCGTAGGGGCCGACAGGGGGAGGAACACCATATATTTT; CDR3 protein: CASSVGADRGRNTIYF
J gene: TRBJ2-2; D gene: .; clone size: .; V gene: TRBV19; CDR3 DNA: TGTGCCAGTACTACCGTCGCCGGGGAGCTGTTTTTT; CDR3 protein: CASTTVAGELFF
J gene: TRBJ2-5; D gene: .; clone size: once; V gene: TRBV9; CDR3 DNA: TGTGCCAGCAGCGAAATCCTAGGTTCCCAAGAGACCCAGTACTTC; CDR3 protein: CASSEILGSQETQYF
J gene: TRBJ2-2; D gene: TRBD1; clone size: .; V gene: TRBV2; CDR3 DNA: TGTGCCAGCAGTTCTAAGGGACAGTTCGGGGAGCTGTTTTTT; CDR3 protein: CASSSKGQFGELFF
J gene: TRBJ1-2; D gene: TRBD1; clone size: .; V gene: TRBV5-6; CDR3 DNA: TGTGCCAGCAGCCACAGGGGGTCGGATGGCTACACCTTC; CDR3 protein: CASSHRGSDGYTF
J gene: TRBJ2-1; D gene: TRBD2; clone size: .; V gene: TRBV2; CDR3 DNA: TGTGCCAGCAGTGAAGGGGCGGGAGGGCGGTACAATGAGCAGTTCTTC; CDR3 protein: CASSEGAGGRYNEQFF
J gene: TRBJ2-7; D gene: .; clone size: once; V gene: TRBV28; CDR3 DNA: TGTGCCAGCAGTTTATATTTTCCTTACGAGCAGTACTTC; CDR3 protein: CASSLYFPYEQYF
J gene: TRBJ2-1; D gene: TRBD1; clone size: .; V gene: TRBV10-3; CDR3 DNA: TGTGCCACCCGGGGGGTGATCCGGGACAGGGTGAACAATGAGCAGTTCTTC; CDR3 protein: CATRGVIRDRVNNEQFF
J gene: TRBJ1-2; D gene: .; clone size: .; V gene: TRBV30; CDR3 DNA: TGTGCCTGGGCATCCGTGGGGGCAGGTCCAAGTTCTAACTATGGCTACACCTTC; CDR3 protein: CAWASVGAGPSSNYGYTF
J gene: TRBJ2-7; D gene: TRBD1; clone size: .; V gene: TRBV9; CDR3 DNA: TGTGCCAGCAGCGTAGGGACAGGGGCTTCCTACGAGCAGTACTTC; CDR3 protein: CASSVGTGASYEQYF
J gene: TRBJ1-6; D gene: .; clone size: .; V gene: TRBV18; CDR3 DNA: TGTGCCAGCTCACCACTCTCGCAGGGCAATTCACCCCTCCACTTT; CDR3 protein: CASSPLSQGNSPLHF
J gene: TRBJ1-6; D gene: .; clone size: .; V gene: TRBV3-1/TRBV3-2; CDR3 DNA: TGTGCCAGCAGCCAAGATTTGCGTTCACCCCTCCACTTT; CDR3 protein: CASSQDLRSPLHF
J gene: TRBJ2-3; D gene: .; clone size: .; V gene: TRBV6-4; CDR3 DNA: TGTGCCAGCAGTCAGGGCAGAGAGTCCACAGATACGCAGTATTTT; CDR3 protein: CASSQGRESTDTQYF
J gene: TRBJ1-1; D gene: .; clone size: .; V gene: TRBV19; CDR3 DNA: TGTGCCAGTAGTATAGTTTGGGTCAGGGTTTATGGCACTGAAGCTTTCTTT; CDR3 protein: CASSIVWVRVYGTEAFF
J gene: TRBJ1-1; D gene: .; clone size: .; V gene: TRBV5-1; CDR3 DNA: TGCGCCAGCAGCTACGGGAACACTGAAGCTTTCTTT; CDR3 protein: CASSYGNTEAFF
J gene: TRBJ1-1; D gene: .; clone size: .; V gene: TRBV28; CDR3 DNA: TGTGCCAGCAGTTGGGTGGGCTCGCAGGACACTGAAGCTTTCTTT; CDR3 protein: CASSWVGSQDTEAFF
J gene: TRBJ1-2; D gene: .; clone size: .; V gene: TRBV28; CDR3 DNA: TGTGCCAGCAGTGAAGGGGGGGGACAAGGTCTAATCGGCTACACCTTC; CDR3 protein: CASSEGGGQGLIGYTF
J gene: TRBJ2-7; D gene: TRBD2; clone size: .; V gene: TRBV7-2; CDR3 DNA: TGTGCCAGCAGCCCGGGGGGGAGCGGCGCCTACGAGCAGTACTTC; CDR3 protein: CASSPGGSGAYEQYF
J gene: TRBJ2-1; D gene: TRBD2; clone size: .; V gene: TRBV7-9; CDR3 DNA: TGTGCCAGCAGCGCGTACGGGAGGGCCAATGAGCAGTTCTTC; CDR3 protein: CASSAYGRANEQFF
J gene: TRBJ2-5; D gene: TRBD2; clone size: .; V gene: TRBV7-9; CDR3 DNA: TGTGCCAGCAGCGCCGGAACTAGCGGGAGGGCCAGGGAGACCCAGTACTTC; CDR3 protein: CASSAGTSGRARETQYF
J gene: TRBJ2-1; D gene: TRBD2; clone size: .; V gene: TRBV7-8; CDR3 DNA: TGTGCCAGCAGCCAACGGGGGGGGTACAATGAGCAGTTCTTC; CDR3 protein: CASSQRGGYNEQFF
J gene: TRBJ1-1; D gene: .; clone size: .; V gene: TRBV11-2; CDR3 DNA: TGTGCCAGCAGCCGGATGGGCACTGAAGCTTTCTTT; CDR3 protein: CASSRMGTEAFF
J gene: TRBJ2-7; D gene: TRBD2; clone size: .; V gene: TRBV19; CDR3 DNA: TGTGCCAGTAGTATAGGGACTAGCGGGAGATACGAGCAGTACTTC; CDR3 protein: CASSIGTSGRYEQYF
J gene: TRBJ2-5; D gene: TRBD2; clone size: once; V gene: TRBV5-1; CDR3 DNA: TGCGCCAGCAGCCATGGGACTACGGGGGAGACCCAGTACTTC; CDR3 protein: CASSHGTTGETQYF
J gene: TRBJ1-4; D gene: .; clone size: .; V gene: TRBV7-6; CDR3 DNA: TGTGCCAGCAGTCGAACGCAGCAAAATGAAAAACTGTTTTTT; CDR3 protein: CASSRTQQNEKLFF
J gene: TRBJ1-3; D gene: .; clone size: .; V gene: TRBV3-1/TRBV3-2; CDR3 DNA: TGTGCCAGCAGCCATGTGGATGGAAACACCATATATTTT; CDR3 protein: CASSHVDGNTIYF
J gene: TRBJ1-2; D gene: .; clone size: .; V gene: TRBV27; CDR3 DNA: TGTGCCAGCAGTGCTCCGGGGTCCTATGGCTACACCTTC; CDR3 protein: CASSAPGSYGYTF
J gene: TRBJ1-5; D gene: .; clone size: .; V gene: TRBV6-2/TRBV6-3; CDR3 DNA: TGTGCCAGCAGTTACTCAGGTCAGGGACCCCATCAGCCCCAGCATTTT; CDR3 protein: CASSYSGQGPHQPQHF
J gene: TRBJ2-3; D gene: TRBD1; clone size: .; V gene: TRBV6-5; CDR3 DNA: TGTGCCAGCAGTTACGACAGGGGGCCAGGCACAGATACGCAGTATTTT; CDR3 protein: CASSYDRGPGTDTQYF
J gene: TRBJ2-7; D gene: TRBD2; clone size: few; V gene: TRBV5-1; CDR3 DNA: TGCGCCAGCAGCTTGGGCGGCGGGGGGACCTTCGAGCAGTACTTC; CDR3 protein: CASSLGGGGTFEQYF
J gene: TRBJ1-5; D gene: TRBD1; clone size: .; V gene: TRBV28; CDR3 DNA: TGTGCCAGCAGCAGCGGACAGGTCAATCAGCCCCAGCATTTT; CDR3 protein: CASSSGQVNQPQHF
J gene: TRBJ2-5; D gene: TRBD1; clone size: .; V gene: TRBV5-8; CDR3 DNA: TGTGCCAGCAGCCCTGGGACAGGGTATACTCAAGAGACCCAGTACTTC; CDR3 protein: CASSPGTGYTQETQYF
J gene: TRBJ2-5; D gene: .; clone size: .; V gene: TRBV19; CDR3 DNA: TGTGCCAGTAGTATAGTAGGGCAACCCCAAGAGACCCAGTACTTC; CDR3 protein: CASSIVGQPQETQYF
J gene: TRBJ2-7; D gene: TRBD1; clone size: .; V gene: TRBV7-8; CDR3 DNA: TGTGCCAGCAGCTCGAACCAGGGACAGGGGTTTGGGCAGTACTTC; CDR3 protein: CASSSNQGQGFGQYF
J gene: TRBJ1-4; D gene: .; clone size: few; V gene: TRBV28; CDR3 DNA: TGTGCCAGCAGCACTAGCAGTGAAAAACTGTTTTTT; CDR3 protein: CASSTSSEKLFF
J gene: TRBJ2-5; D gene: TRBD2; clone size: .; V gene: TRBV19; CDR3 DNA: TGTGCCAGTACCTACTATGGCGGGGGGGAGGAGACCCAGTACTTC; CDR3 protein: CASTYYGGGEETQYF
J gene: TRBJ2-1; D gene: TRBD1; clone size: .; V gene: TRBV7-9; CDR3 DNA: TGTGCCAGCAGCTTAAAAGGGACAGGGGTGTACAATGAGCAGTTCTTC; CDR3 protein: CASSLKGTGVYNEQFF
J gene: TRBJ2-1; D gene: .; clone size: .; V gene: TRBV30; CDR3 DNA: TGTGCCTGGAGCATTCTAGCCGGGCCGTACAATGAGCAGTTCTTC; CDR3 protein: CAWSILAGPYNEQFF
J gene: TRBJ2-7; D gene: .; clone size: .; V gene: TRBV19; CDR3 DNA: TGTGCCAGTAGCCCGACAGGGAGGGGGATACGCGAGCAGTACTTC; CDR3 protein: CASSPTGRGIREQYF
J gene: TRBJ2-1; D gene: .; clone size: .; V gene: TRBV5-4; CDR3 DNA: TGTGCCAGCAGGTCCCTCGGACAGAAATACAATGAGCAGTTCTTC; CDR3 protein: CASRSLGQKYNEQFF
J gene: TRBJ1-5; D gene: TRBD1; clone size: .; V gene: TRBV19; CDR3 DNA: TGTGCCAGTAGTACCCAAGCAGGGGGTCAGCCCCAGCATTTT; CDR3 protein: CASSTQAGGQPQHF
J gene: TRBJ1-2; D gene: .; clone size: few; V gene: TRBV6-2/TRBV6-3; CDR3 DNA: TGTGCCAGCAGTTGGGACCTTTACTATGGCTACACCTTC; CDR3 protein: CASSWDLYYGYTF